Sequencing of this T cell receptor (beta chain) was carried out in a study of blood T cell repertoires in COVID-19. Turning to the study itself: Acute-phase and convalescent COVID-19 samples originated in the United States, Italy and Spain. From T cells, B-cell-depleted T cells, or PBMCs came the material, which was cDNA or gDNA.

Germline V gives CDR1 SGHDT, CDR2 YYEEEE. The CDR3 is 15 residues long. The V end was cut by 2 bases, the J end by 0 bases, with 10 bases between. As processed by the authors: Estimation of nucleated cell counts was performed using reference gene primer amplification. The repertoire was sequenced with immunoSEQ multiplex PCR; TCRdb's copy has only in-frame clones and lacks some. V and J calls and clone size are as listed in that table; D and trimming were resolved from the DNA. The sample lists fewer than 200,000 clones, approximately 82% occurring once. Sequencing used peripheral blood. The V call is TRBV5-6, the J call TRBJ2-3; no definite D call. The source is a woman older than 75 with acute or convalescent COVID-19. CDR3 loop: CASSFRFASTDTQYF. The CDR3 DNA reads as TGTGCCAGCAGCTTTCGGTTCGCTAGCACAGATACGCAGTATTTT.